The T cell receptor beta chain described here comes from a study of blood T cells in healthy people across ages. This clonotype was detected only a few times. Its antigen remains unknown. Combining a sample-barcoded 5' primer with a J-beta primer mix, a second PCR ran for roughly 6 to 12 cycles. TCRdb re-called the 5' RACE reads through MiXCR, storing one row per CDR3 protein. Of 700,000 to 1,000,000 distinct CDR3 sequences detected, around two fifths appear once; the ten largest clones hold roughly 19%. Study results and limitations: The study lacked donor CMV status, which possibly confounded expanded clonotype changes.

The CDR3 contains 14 residues. J lost 2 bases, V lost 7 bases, and 4 bases had no gene match. The germline V gene encodes CDR1 MNHNY and CDR2 SVGAGI (reference sequence). Sequencing was carried out using blood. This chain joins TRBV6-6 and TRBJ1-4; 7 nucleotides line up with TRBD1. This sequence originates from a man in his sixties in good health. The CDR3 is CASTQTGTNEKLFF. CDR3 sequence (DNA): TGTGCCAGCACCCAGACAGGGACTAATGAAAAACTGTTTTTT.